This T cell receptor (beta chain) stems from a study of tumor-infiltrating lymphocytes in localized non-small cell lung cancer. Study summary: Each patient gave resected tumor and non-adjacent uninvolved lung tissue.

This clone was detected once. Its antigen is unidentified. Study-level results: Not all patients were TCR sequenced, owing to tissue quantity. Recurrence-free survival showed no association with tumor T-cell fraction. Different pieces of the same tissue were used for each assay.

Sequencing was performed with immunoSEQ multiplex PCR; in TCRdb, only in-frame clones are kept and a portion is missing. The table includes about 14,000 clones, roughly 80% detected once. The source of this sequence is a human donor with non-small cell lung cancer. The source material was lung tumor tissue.

The CDR3 sequence is CASSHPGTGPDGYTF. CDR3 nucleotides: TGCGCCAGCAGCCATCCCGGGACAGGTCCCGATGGCTACACCTTC. This sequence joins TRBV4-1 and TRBJ1-2; the match to TRBD1 covers 8 bases. Losses at the gene ends were 3 bases for V and 6 bases for J; bases not matched to a gene: 9. Germline V lookup: CDR1 MGHRA, CDR2 YSYEKL. The CDR3 consists of 15 residues.